The entry below describes one T cell receptor beta chain. Its antigen is unidentified. The entry originates in a study of shared clonotypes between healthy human individuals. Study-wide results and caveats: Generally, naive subsets came out with larger estimated richness than memory subsets. Sharing of clonotypes among donors was expected to vary with sequencing depth.

DNA at about 0.2 ug, approximately 30,000 T cell genomes, went into sorted-subset replicate PCRs. Source study methods: ImmunoSEQ junction-only sequences lacked quality scores, so their filtering differed. Sequencing was performed with immunoSEQ multiplex PCR; in TCRdb, only in-frame clones are kept and a portion is missing. V and J calls and clone size come straight from that table; D and trimming were deduced from the DNA. This sample has hundreds of thousands of clones, with roughly 96% found just once. Positively selected for CCR7, the CD45RO-negative cells used as naive CD8 cells excluded terminally differentiated effector memory CD45RA+ cells. The TCR comes from a woman under 40 in good health. Sequenced input: naive CD8+ T cells sorted from blood.

This chain's CDR3 is CASTGGSNTGELFF. The CDR3 DNA is TGTGCCAGCACCGGGGGGTCGAACACCGGGGAGCTGTTTTTT. This rearrangement joins TRBV2 to TRBJ2-2; 7 nucleotides align to TRBD2. Germline CDR1 SNHLY, CDR2 FYNNEI. This CDR3 has 14 amino acids. V lost 7 bases to trimming and J lost 0 bases; unmatched junction nucleotides: 2.